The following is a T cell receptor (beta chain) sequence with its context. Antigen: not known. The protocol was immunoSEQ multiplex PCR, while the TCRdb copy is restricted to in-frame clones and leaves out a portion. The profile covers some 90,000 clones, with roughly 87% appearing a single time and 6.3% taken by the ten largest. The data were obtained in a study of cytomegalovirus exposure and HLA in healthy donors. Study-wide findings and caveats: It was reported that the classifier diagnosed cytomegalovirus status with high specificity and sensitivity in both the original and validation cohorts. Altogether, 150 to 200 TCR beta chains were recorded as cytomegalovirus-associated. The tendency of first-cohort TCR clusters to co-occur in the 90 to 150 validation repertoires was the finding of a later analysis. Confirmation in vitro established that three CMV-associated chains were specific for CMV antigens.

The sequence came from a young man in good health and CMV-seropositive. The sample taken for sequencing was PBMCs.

The CDR3 DNA follows: TGTGCCAGCAGCCCGCAACCCGGGAACTATAACTATGGCTACACCTTC. Protein sequence: CASSPQPGNYNYGYTF. The chain carries TRBV7-2 and TRBJ1-2; D not certain. The germline V gene encodes CDR1 SGHTA and CDR2 FQGNSA. V dropped 5 bases and J dropped 1 base, with 17 bases sitting between them. The CDR3 loop spans 16 amino acids.